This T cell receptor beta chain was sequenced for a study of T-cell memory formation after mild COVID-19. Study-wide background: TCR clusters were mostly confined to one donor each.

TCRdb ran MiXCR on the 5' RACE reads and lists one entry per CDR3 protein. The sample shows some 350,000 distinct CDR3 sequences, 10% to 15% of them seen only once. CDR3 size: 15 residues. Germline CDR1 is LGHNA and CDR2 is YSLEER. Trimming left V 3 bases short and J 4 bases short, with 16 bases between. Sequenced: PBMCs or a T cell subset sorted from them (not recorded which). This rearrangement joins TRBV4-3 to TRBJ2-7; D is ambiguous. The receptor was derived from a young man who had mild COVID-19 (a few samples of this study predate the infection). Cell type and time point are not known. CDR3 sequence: CASSQDRHELYEQYF. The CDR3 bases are TGCGCCAGCAGCCAGGACCGACACGAACTTTACGAGCAGTACTTC.